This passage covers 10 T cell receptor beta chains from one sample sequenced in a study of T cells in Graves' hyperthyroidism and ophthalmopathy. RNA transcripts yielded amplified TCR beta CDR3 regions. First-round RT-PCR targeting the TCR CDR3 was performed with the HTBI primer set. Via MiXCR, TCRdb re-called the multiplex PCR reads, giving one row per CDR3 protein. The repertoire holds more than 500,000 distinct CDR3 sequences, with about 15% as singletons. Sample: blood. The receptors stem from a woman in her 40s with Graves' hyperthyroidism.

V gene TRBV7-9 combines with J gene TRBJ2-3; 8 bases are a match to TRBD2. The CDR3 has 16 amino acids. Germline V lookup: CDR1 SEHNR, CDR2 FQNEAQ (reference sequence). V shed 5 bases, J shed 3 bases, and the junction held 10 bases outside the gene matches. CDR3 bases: TGTGCCAGCAGCCTACAGGTCGGGAGGGGGACAGATACGCAGTATTTT. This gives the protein CASSLQVGRGTDTQYF.

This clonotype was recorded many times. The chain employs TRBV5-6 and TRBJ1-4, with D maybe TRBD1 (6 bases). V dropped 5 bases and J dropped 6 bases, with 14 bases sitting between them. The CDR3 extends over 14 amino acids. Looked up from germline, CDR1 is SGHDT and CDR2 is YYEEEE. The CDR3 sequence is CASSFDRTDEKLFF. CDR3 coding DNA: TGTGCCAGCAGTTTCGACAGGACGGATGAAAAACTGTTTTTT.

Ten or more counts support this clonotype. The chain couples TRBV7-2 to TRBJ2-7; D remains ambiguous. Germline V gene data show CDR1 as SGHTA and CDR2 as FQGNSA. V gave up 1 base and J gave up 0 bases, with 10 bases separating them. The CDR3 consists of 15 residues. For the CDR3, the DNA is TGTGCCAGCAGCTTAGGCATTGCCGCCTCCTACGAGCAGTACTTC. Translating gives CASSLGIAASYEQYF.

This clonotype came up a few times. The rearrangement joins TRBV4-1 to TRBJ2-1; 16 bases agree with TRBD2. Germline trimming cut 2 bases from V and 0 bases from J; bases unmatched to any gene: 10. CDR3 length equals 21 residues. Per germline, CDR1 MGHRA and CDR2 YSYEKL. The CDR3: CASSQYPGLAGGTSSYNEQFF. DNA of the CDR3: TGCGCCAGCAGCCAATACCCGGGACTAGCGGGAGGGACGAGCTCCTACAATGAGCAGTTCTTC.

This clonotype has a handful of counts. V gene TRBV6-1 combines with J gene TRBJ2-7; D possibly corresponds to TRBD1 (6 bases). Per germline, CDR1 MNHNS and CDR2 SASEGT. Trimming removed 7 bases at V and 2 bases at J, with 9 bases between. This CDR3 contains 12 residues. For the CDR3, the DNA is TGTGCCAGCATGGACAGAACCTACGAGCAGTACTTC. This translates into CASMDRTYEQYF.

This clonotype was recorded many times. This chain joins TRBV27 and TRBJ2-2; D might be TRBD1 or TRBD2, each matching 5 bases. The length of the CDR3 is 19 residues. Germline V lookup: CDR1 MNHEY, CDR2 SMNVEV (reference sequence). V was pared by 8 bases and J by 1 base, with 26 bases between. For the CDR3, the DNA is TGTGCCAGCGCACCGAGACCGGGACGACGAATGGGGAACACCGGGGAGCTGTTTTTT. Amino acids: CASAPRPGRRMGNTGELFF.

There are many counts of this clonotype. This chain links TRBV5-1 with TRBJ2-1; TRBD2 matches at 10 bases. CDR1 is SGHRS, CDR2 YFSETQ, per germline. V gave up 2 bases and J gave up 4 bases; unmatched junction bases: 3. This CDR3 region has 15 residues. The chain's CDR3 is CASSFLAGEYNEQFF. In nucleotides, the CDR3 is TGCGCCAGCAGCTTTCTAGCGGGAGAATACAATGAGCAGTTCTTC.

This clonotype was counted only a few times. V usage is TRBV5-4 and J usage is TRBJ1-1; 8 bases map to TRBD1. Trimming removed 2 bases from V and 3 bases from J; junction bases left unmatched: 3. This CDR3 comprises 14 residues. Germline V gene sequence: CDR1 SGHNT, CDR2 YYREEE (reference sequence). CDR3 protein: CASSFDRGYTEAFF. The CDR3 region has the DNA TGTGCCAGCAGCTTTGACAGGGGTTACACTGAAGCTTTCTTT.

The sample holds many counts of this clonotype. The DNA for the CDR3 is TGCGCCAGCAGCGTATCCGGGACTAGGAATGGCGAGCAGTACTTC. Its translation: CASSVSGTRNGEQYF. V is TRBV5-1 and J is TRBJ2-7; 8 nucleotides line up with TRBD2. The CDR3 extends over 15 amino acids. Trimming at V came to 4 bases and at J to 6 bases, leaving 12 bases not matched to a gene. Germline CDR1 is SGHRS and CDR2 is YFSETQ.

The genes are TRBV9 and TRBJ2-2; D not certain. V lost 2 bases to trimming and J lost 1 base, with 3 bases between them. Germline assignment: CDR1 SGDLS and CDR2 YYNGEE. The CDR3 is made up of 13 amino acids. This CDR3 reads CASSVMNTGELFF. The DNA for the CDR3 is TGTGCCAGCAGCGTGATGAACACCGGGGAGCTGTTTTTT.